This TCR beta chain was captured by sequencing in a study of CD8+ T cells in alopecia areata. The study's findings and limits: Especially in alopecia totalis/universalis, lesional scalp showed greater clonality than normal scalp did.

RNA was extracted and reverse transcribed into cDNA as the sequencing template. The data were produced by immunoSEQ multiplex PCR, yet TCRdb's version contains in-frame clones alone and is incomplete. Altogether approximately 210,000 clones are present, roughly 60% being singletons, with the ten largest covering about 1.3%. As regards this clone: Its antigen is still unknown.

As for treatment: oral pan-JAK inhibitor, 5-10 mg twice daily. V lost 5 bases to trimming and J lost 1 base; unmatched junction nucleotides: 4. The CDR3 has 14 residues. Germline V CDR1 and CDR2: SGHTA, FQGNSA. The chain combines TRBV7-2 with TRBJ1-1, with 7 bases lining up with TRBD1. This TCR came from a human donor with alopecia areata. The source was CD4+ T cells sorted from blood, collected between weeks 47 and 50, from a patient treated with tofacitinib. As DNA, the CDR3 is TGTGCCAGCAGCCTACAGGGGACGAACACTGAAGCTTTCTTT. This translates into CASSLQGTNTEAFF. Supplemented by reference TRBV7-2 and TRBJ1-1, the full variable domain reads GAGVSQSPSNKVTEKGKDVELRCDPISGHTALYWYRQSLGQGLEFLIYFQGNSAPDKSGLPSDRFSAERTGGSVSTLTIQRTQQEDSAVYLCASSLQGTNTEAFFGQGTRLTVV.